The sequence of this T cell receptor (beta chain) was determined in a study of shared clonotypes between healthy human individuals. The study's findings and limits: Rarefaction analysis demonstrated incomplete sorted-subset sequencing notwithstanding large depth.

Profiled with immunoSEQ multiplex PCR; TCRdb holds only in-frame clones, not every one. Of millions of clones listed, around 94% are singletons. Looked up from germline, CDR1 is SEHNR and CDR2 is FQNEAQ (reference sequence). This CDR3 contains 15 residues. Trimming took 2 bases from V and 5 from J; bases not matched to a gene: 6. A note on this clone: Its target is unknown.

This sequence originates from a man younger than 35 in good health. V usage is TRBV7-9 and J usage is TRBJ2-1; 7 bases align to TRBD1. Sequencing was performed on naive CD4+ T cells sorted from blood. The subset here: CD45RA+ positively selected. The CDR3, as DNA: TGTGCCAGCAGCTTAACGACAGGGTCCGACAATGAGCAGTTCTTC. Encoded protein: CASSLTTGSDNEQFF.